Reported below is one TCR beta chain. Its antigen is currently unknown. The germline gene is not matched at one end of the junction; a read error may be the cause. The CDR3 loop spans 12 amino acids. The germline V gene has CDR1 SGHRS and CDR2 YFSETQ. MiXCR, run by TCRdb on the RT-PCR reads, gives a single entry per CDR3 protein. The sample contains approximately 700,000 distinct CDR3 sequences, approximately 14% of which appear only once. The data stem from a study of response to subunit inactivated influenza vaccine. The study's findings and limits: The authors suggested that every seasonal influenza vaccination recruits few new T cells.

J is TRBJ2-5 and V is TRBV5-1; possibly TRBD1 or TRBD2 for D (5 bases each). The receptor was derived from a man aged 50 or older who received an inactivated influenza vaccine. The sample was PBMCs from blood, taken 11 to 12 days after vaccination. This chain's CDR3 is CASSDYGTAGNF. The CDR3 nucleotides are TGCGCCAGCAGCGATTACGGGACCGCAGGCAACTTC. Complete variable domain (other parts from reference TRBV5-1 and TRBJ2-5): KAGVTQTPRYLIKTRGQQVTLSCSPISGHRSVSWYQQTPGQGLQFLFEYFSETQRNKGNFPGRFSGRQFSNSRSEMNVSTLELGDSALYLCASSDYGTAGNFGPGTRLLVL.